The 7 T cell receptor beta chains listed next were all sequenced from one sample in a study of CD8 T cells in Susac syndrome. Random hexamers were used to reverse transcribe roughly 0.5 to 1 ug of RNA. TCRdb analysed the immunoSEQ multiplex PCR reads with MiXCR anew, one entry per CDR3 protein. This table holds about 290,000 distinct CDR3 sequences, about 88% found once. The sequenced sample consisted of CD8+ T cells from PBMCs. These receptors were obtained from a human donor with multiple sclerosis.

The chain employs TRBV7-2 and TRBJ2-3; the D gene is possibly TRBD2 (5 bases). The CDR3 totals 15 residues. CDR1 and CDR2 from the germline V gene are SGHTA and FQGNSA. Trimming pared 3 bases from V and 6 bases from J, leaving 16 bases between. The CDR3 DNA reads as TGTGCCAGCAGCTTGTCGGGGATCTTGGGGGATACGCAGTATTTT. It translates to CASSLSGILGDTQYF.

This chain links TRBV27 with TRBJ1-1; D is ambiguous. The CDR3 consists of 13 residues. Trimming removed 3 bases from V and 5 bases from J, with 10 bases in between. CDR1 and CDR2 (germline): MNHEY, SMNVEV (reference sequence). The CDR3 protein is CASSFQQWTEAFF. The CDR3 DNA reads as TGTGCCAGCAGTTTTCAACAGTGGACTGAAGCTTTCTTT.

This chain uses TRBV11-2 with TRBJ1-6; D unclear. Germline V CDR1 and CDR2: SGHAT, FQNNGV. The CDR3 has 19 amino acids. The V and J ends lost 0 bases and 1 base respectively, with 16 bases between them. The CDR3 DNA reads as TGTGCCAGCAGCTTAGATCCTAGAGCTCACGGTTCCTATAATTCACCCCTCCACTTT. This codes for CASSLDPRAHGSYNSPLHF.

This rearrangement joins TRBV3-1 to TRBJ2-3; TRBD2 matches at 9 bases. J gave up 4 bases and V 1 base, and 3 bases lay outside the gene matches. Germline CDR1 is LGHDT and CDR2 is YNNKEL (reference sequence). There are 15 residues in the CDR3. CDR3 amino acids: CASSQGGTSSDTQYF. As DNA, the CDR3 is TGTGCCAGCAGCCAAGGTGGGACTAGCTCAGATACGCAGTATTTT.

J is TRBJ1-5 and V is TRBV4-1; D is ambiguous. The germline V and J ends were trimmed by 3 bases and 4 bases, with 4 bases remaining between them. The CDR3 totals 12 residues. Germline V gene lookup returns CDR1 MGHRA and CDR2 YSYEKL. CDR3 in amino acids: CASSHVNQPQHF. The CDR3 nucleotides are TGCGCCAGCAGCCACGTAAATCAGCCCCAGCATTTT.

This sequence joins TRBV9 and TRBJ2-1, with TRBD1 identical over 9 bases. There are 16 residues in the CDR3. The germline V gene has CDR1 SGDLS and CDR2 YYNGEE. Trimming at V came to 0 bases and at J to 1 base, leaving 2 bases not matched to a gene. The CDR3 spells CASSVVGTGSYNEQFF. As DNA, the CDR3 is TGTGCCAGCAGCGTAGTCGGGACAGGGTCCTACAATGAGCAGTTCTTC.

The V call is TRBV4-3, the J call TRBJ2-1; D remains unclear. This CDR3 region has 16 residues. In germline, CDR1 is LGHNA, CDR2 YSLEER. V gave up 0 bases and J gave up 8 bases, with 17 bases separating them. In DNA form, the CDR3 reads TGCGCCAGCAGCCAAGACAGGCAGTTTCGGCTCCATGAGCAGTTCTTC. Protein product: CASSQDRQFRLHEQFF.